This T cell receptor beta chain was sequenced during a study of technical replicates of blood from a handful of donors. The V gene's germline CDR1 is MNHEY and CDR2 SVGAGI. The ends lost 6 bases at V and 8 bases at J; junction bases unmatched: 13. This CDR3 contains 15 residues. Profiling relied on immunoSEQ multiplex PCR, and the TCRdb table lists in-frame clones only, not all of them. The data contain over 9,000 clones, 90% to 95% of them singletons. The source of this sequence is a human donor in good health. This sequence joins TRBV6-5 and TRBJ2-1, with 7 bases identical to TRBD2. Sequenced material: PBMCs. The CDR3 sequence: CASSPLGSGLYEQFF. The CDR3 nucleotides read TGTGCCAGCAGCCCTCTAGGTAGCGGGCTCTATGAGCAGTTCTTC.